This T cell receptor (beta chain) stems from a study of identical twins. This clonotype turned up a few times. The CDR3 covers 14 residues. V gave up 7 bases and J gave up 0 bases, with 11 bases separating them. Looked up from germline, CDR1 is SGHRS and CDR2 is YFSETQ. TCRdb redid the calling of the 5' RACE reads with MiXCR, one entry per CDR3 protein. The sample yields 200,000 or so distinct CDR3 sequences, less than 20% seen once. This sample also belongs to another study, concerning T cells expressing NK-cell markers.

Sequencing was done on a sample of CD8+ T cells sorted from blood. The rearrangement joins TRBV5-1 to TRBJ2-1; D remains unclear. This sequence originates from a young woman in good health. The CDR3 reads CASYNPDSYNEQFF. In nucleotides, the CDR3 is TGCGCCAGCTATAACCCGGACTCCTACAATGAGCAGTTCTTC.